The rows below give T cell receptor beta chains drawn from one sample of a study of blood T cell repertoires in COVID-19. Some clones are missing from TCRdb's copy, which holds only in-frame ones; the method was immunoSEQ multiplex PCR. The data show about 66,000 clones, approximately 89% seen once. Sequencing was carried out using peripheral blood. All receptors come from a man in his sixties with acute or convalescent COVID-19. Both conserved end residues are part of each CDR3. The order of the fields is D gene, V gene, J gene, clone size, CDR3 DNA, CDR3 protein. D genes are given only for firm matches. Expanded clones are given a class, and other clones once, few, many or no size at all.

NA	TRBV25-1	TRBJ1-2	NA	TGTGCCAGCAGTCCCAGGGGTCCATATTATGGCTACACCTTC	CASSPRGPYYGYTF
NA	TRBV19	TRBJ1-5	NA	TGTGCCAGTAGTATGACAGATCAGCCCCAGCATTTT	CASSMTDQPQHF
NA	TRBV6-1	TRBJ1-6	NA	TGTGCCAGCAGTGAGAACAGGGCGAGCTCACCCCTCCACTTT	CASSENRASSPLHF
TRBD2	TRBV11-3	TRBJ2-3	NA	TGTGCCAGCAGCTTACGTCTAGCGGGGATCACAGATACGCAGTATTTT	CASSLRLAGITDTQYF
NA	TRBV19	TRBJ1-1	NA	TGTGCCAGTAGAGTCAGGGTGAACACTGAAGCTTTCTTT	CASRVRVNTEAFF
NA	TRBV19	TRBJ2-7	NA	TGTGCCAGTAGTTCATCAGGGATTTACTACGAGCAGTACTTC	CASSSSGIYYEQYF
NA	TRBV6-4	TRBJ1-1	once	TGTGCCAGCAGTGCCGAGCGAAACACTGAAGCTTTCTTT	CASSAERNTEAFF
NA	TRBV9	TRBJ1-1	NA	TGTGCCAGCAGCGTAAAGGGGTTGAGGAACACTGAAGCTTTCTTT	CASSVKGLRNTEAFF
TRBD1	TRBV7-9	TRBJ1-1	NA	TGTGCCAGCAGCCAATCGACAGGGGGCGAGGCTGAAGCTTTCTTT	CASSQSTGGEAEAFF
NA	TRBV7-9	TRBJ1-1	once	TGTGCCAGCAGCTCCTGGACAGAGGGCCCTGAAGCTTTCTTT	CASSSWTEGPEAFF
TRBD2	TRBV5-1	TRBJ2-3	NA	TGCGCCAGCAGCCCCCGGACTAGCGGTTACACAGATACGCAGTATTTT	CASSPRTSGYTDTQYF
TRBD2	TRBV7-6	TRBJ2-1	NA	TGTGCCAGCAGCCCGGGACTAGCGAGAGGTGGGCAGTTCTTC	CASSPGLARGGQFF
TRBD1	TRBV5-1	TRBJ2-2	NA	TGCGCCAGCAGCTTGGGGACAGGGGGCACCGGGGAGCTGTTTTTT	CASSLGTGGTGELFF
TRBD1	TRBV6-5	TRBJ2-7	NA	TGTGCCACCCTCGGACAGGGGGCCTACGAGCAGTACTTC	CATLGQGAYEQYF
NA	TRBV19	TRBJ2-7	NA	TGTGCCAGTAGTACAACCTGGACAGCTTACGAGCAGTACTTC	CASSTTWTAYEQYF
TRBD2	TRBV11-3	TRBJ2-1	NA	TGTGCCAGCAGCTCTCATAGCGGGCGCTACAATGAGCAGTTCTTC	CASSSHSGRYNEQFF
NA	TRBV3-1/TRBV3-2	TRBJ1-4	NA	TGTGCCAGCAGCCAAATTGGGAGCTCAACTAATGAAAAACTGTTTTTT	CASSQIGSSTNEKLFF
NA	TRBV5-1	TRBJ1-4	NA	TGCGCCAGCAGCTTGGGGCGGCCTCTGGCAACTAATGAAAAACTGTTTTTT	CASSLGRPLATNEKLFF
NA	TRBV20-1	TRBJ2-7	NA	TGCAGTGCCGCTCTCGGTCCCATTTACTATTTC	CSAALGPIYYF
NA	TRBV18	TRBJ1-5	once	TGTGCCAGCTCACCTACAGGGCCTACAGGCAATCAGCCCCAGCATTTT	CASSPTGPTGNQPQHF
TRBD2	TRBV7-9	TRBJ2-1	NA	TGTGCCAGCAGCCCCGGGACTAGCGGGTACAATGAGCAGTTCTTC	CASSPGTSGYNEQFF
NA	TRBV6-4	TRBJ1-6	NA	TGTGCCAGCAGGGGCCAGGGTGCTTCACCCCTCCACTTT	CASRGQGASPLHF
NA	TRBV28	TRBJ2-6	NA	TGTGCCAGCAGTGATCTCTATTTCTCTGGGGCCAACGTCCTGACTTTC	CASSDLYFSGANVLTF
NA	TRBV30	TRBJ1-6	NA	TGTGCCTGGACCGCGGGACCAACAAGCATCCCCCTCCACTTT	CAWTAGPTSIPLHF
NA	TRBV15	TRBJ1-1	NA	TGTGCCACCAGCAGTGACGGGGGGAACACTGAAGCTTTCTTT	CATSSDGGNTEAFF
TRBD2	TRBV7-7	TRBJ2-1	NA	TGTGCCAGCAGCTTATCCCCTGGGGTAGCGGGGGATTTCGACAATGAGCAGTTCTTC	CASSLSPGVAGDFDNEQFF
NA	TRBV2	TRBJ1-6	NA	TGTGCCAGCAGTCGGACAGATTATAATTCACCCCTCCACTTT	CASSRTDYNSPLHF
NA	TRBV25-1	TRBJ2-3	NA	TGTGCCAGCTCTTTTACGGGTACGCAGTATTTT	CASSFTGTQYF
NA	TRBV19	TRBJ1-2	NA	TGTGCCAGTACCCCTGCCGGAGGATATGGCTACACCTTC	CASTPAGGYGYTF
TRBD2	TRBV7-9	TRBJ2-5	NA	TGTGCCAGCACCTCGGGGGGGATGGCCCTAGGCCAAGAGACCCAGTACTTC	CASTSGGMALGQETQYF
NA	TRBV5-1	TRBJ1-4	NA	TGCGCCAGCAGAACACAAACTAATGAAAAACTGTTTTTT	CASRTQTNEKLFF
NA	TRBV5-6	TRBJ1-5	NA	TGTGCCAGCAGCTCCTGGGGAGGGGGGTTCCATCAGCCCCAGCATTTT	CASSSWGGGFHQPQHF
TRBD1	TRBV7-9	TRBJ1-2	NA	TGTGCCAGCAGCTTAGGGGGACAGGAAGCAGTCTATGGCTACACCTTC	CASSLGGQEAVYGYTF
TRBD1	TRBV7-6	TRBJ1-3	NA	TGTGCCAGCAGCCCTACAGGGGGGCCCGTGAGCACCATATATTTT	CASSPTGGPVSTIYF
NA	TRBV18	TRBJ1-5	NA	TGTGCCAGCTCATCTTCACAGGGCAATCAGCCCCAGCATTTT	CASSSSQGNQPQHF
NA	TRBV4-2	TRBJ1-1	NA	TGTGCCAGCAGCCAGTCAGGCAGGGACACTGAAGCTTTCTTT	CASSQSGRDTEAFF
NA	TRBV19	TRBJ2-3	few	TGTGCCAGTCAAATGACTGGAACTAGCACAGATACGCAGTATTTT	CASQMTGTSTDTQYF
NA	TRBV7-8	TRBJ1-2	NA	TGTGCCAGCATGCCTGGCGGGACTAACTATGGCTACACCTTC	CASMPGGTNYGYTF
NA	TRBV25-1	TRBJ1-6	NA	TGTGCCAGCAGTGCTCCAGATAACTCACCCCTCCACTTT	CASSAPDNSPLHF
NA	TRBV3-1/TRBV3-2	TRBJ2-4	NA	TGTGCCAGCAGCCAGGGGGGTGGAAAAAACATTCAGTACTTC	CASSQGGGKNIQYF
NA	TRBV9	TRBJ1-4	NA	TGTGCCAGCAGCGTATTGGGCAGGGAGGGTGAAAAACTGTTTTTT	CASSVLGREGEKLFF
TRBD1	TRBV6-6	TRBJ1-6	NA	TGTGCCAGCAGTTCCGGGACAGGGTATAATTCACCCCTCCACTTT	CASSSGTGYNSPLHF
TRBD1	TRBV6-5	TRBJ1-1	NA	TGTGCCAGCAGTTCCCGGACAGGGCTAAGAACTGAAGCTTTCTTT	CASSSRTGLRTEAFF
TRBD1	TRBV27	TRBJ1-5	NA	TGTGCCAGCAGTTCAGGGGGCAATAGCAATCAGCCCCAGCATTTT	CASSSGGNSNQPQHF
NA	TRBV27	TRBJ2-2	NA	TGTGCCAGCAGTTTAAAGGTGCCGGTCCCGACTGGGGAGCTGTTTTTT	CASSLKVPVPTGELFF
TRBD2	TRBV4-1	TRBJ2-1	NA	TGCGCCAGCAGCCCCCGGAGTAGCGGGGATTCCTCTACTTACAATGAGCAGTTCTTC	CASSPRSSGDSSTYNEQFF
NA	TRBV11-2	TRBJ2-2	NA	TGTGCCAGCAGCTTAGGAGGCACGTACGGCACCGGGGAGCTGTTTTTT	CASSLGGTYGTGELFF
TRBD2	TRBV5-1	TRBJ2-5	NA	TGCGCCAGCAGCTTGGATCCAGGTATGAGCGGGGGAAGAGAGACCCAGTACTTC	CASSLDPGMSGGRETQYF
TRBD1	TRBV27	TRBJ2-7	NA	TGTGCCAGCAAGACAGGGCTCTACGAGCAGTACTTC	CASKTGLYEQYF